Below are 5 T cell receptor beta chains sequenced from a single sample in a study of T cells after yellow fever vaccination. TCRdb analysed the 5' RACE reads with MiXCR anew, one entry per CDR3 protein. The sample holds 180,000 or so distinct CDR3 sequences, 8% to 13% seen once. Source: CD8+ T cells sorted from PBMCs, taken 15 days after the yellow fever booster vaccination. These receptors originate from a man aged 18 to 30 who received the YFV17D yellow fever vaccine.

The chain couples TRBV18 to TRBJ1-2; D unresolved. Trimming shortened V by 3 bases and J by 8 bases, and 7 bases separated the two germline ends. The CDR3 has 11 amino acids. The germline CDR1 and CDR2 sequences are KGHSH and LQKENI. CDR3 bases: TGTGCCAGCTCACCTGGTGACGGCTACACCTTC. Protein sequence: CASSPGDGYTF.

CDR3 sequence: CASSDWTGYGYTF. CDR3 DNA: TGTGCCAGTAGCGATTGGACAGGCTATGGCTACACCTTC. The V call is TRBV19, the J call TRBJ1-2; 7 nucleotides match TRBD1. Trimming cost V 6 bases and J 4 bases; bases outside gene matches: 5. The CDR3 has 13 amino acids. Germline V gene lookup returns CDR1 LNHDA and CDR2 SQIVND (reference sequence).

In its sample, this clonotype was seen many times. The genes are TRBV4-1 and TRBJ2-5, with TRBD1 matching 8 bases. The V segment lost 0 bases and the J segment 9 bases; nucleotides outside the gene matches: 15. Germline V gene sequence: CDR1 MGHRA, CDR2 YSYEKL. This CDR3 region has 17 residues. The CDR3 spells CASSQDATGVIGGAQYF. CDR3 nucleotides: TGCGCCAGCAGCCAAGATGCGACAGGGGTGATCGGAGGGGCCCAGTACTTC.

This clonotype was seen a handful of times. This chain connects TRBV6-2 or TRBV6-3 to TRBJ2-1; TRBD1 matches 10 bases. The V gene end was trimmed by 4 bases and the J gene end by 6 bases; junction bases not matched to a gene: 6. Germline V gene sequence: CDR1 MNHEY, CDR2 SVGEGT. This CDR3 is built from 15 residues. For the CDR3, the DNA is TGTGCCAGCAGTTTCCGGGACAGGGGAGTCAATGAGCAGTTCTTC. This encodes CASSFRDRGVNEQFF.

V and J are TRBV27 and TRBJ2-2; D call uncertain. V lost 6 bases, J lost 4 bases, and 18 bases lay in between. The CDR3 sequence is 16 residues long. CDR1 MNHEY and CDR2 SMNVEV come from the germline V gene (reference sequence). CDR3 loop: CASSPWHLRSTGELFF. CDR3 DNA sequence: TGTGCCAGCAGCCCGTGGCACCTACGAAGCACCGGGGAGCTGTTTTTT.